The 5 T cell receptor beta chains below come from one sample, sequenced in a study of OX40 agonist ivuxolimab in advanced cancers. Here immunoSEQ multiplex PCR was the method, and the copy in TCRdb shows in-frame clones only, minus some. Of some 65,000 clones listed, 75% to 90% were seen once; the top ten hold around 2.9%. Specimen: CD4+ or CD8+ T cells sorted from blood, collected in a trial of the OX40 agonist ivuxolimab. These receptors were obtained from an adult with an advanced solid tumor such as melanoma, head and neck, liver or kidney cancer.

This clone came up once. The chain carries TRBV7-6 and TRBJ2-5; D unclear. This CDR3 is built from 14 residues. V shed 0 bases and J shed 7 bases, with 12 bases lying between them. CDR1 and CDR2 from the germline V gene are SGHVS and FNYEAQ. The CDR3 DNA sequence: TGTGCCAGCAGCTTAGCGTCTAGTCTGGGGACCCAGTACTTC. Translating gives CASSLASSLGTQYF.

This chain connects TRBV11-2 to TRBJ2-7; the match to TRBD2 covers 8 bases. Germline CDR1 is SGHAT and CDR2 is FQNNGV. The CDR3 has 13 amino acids. V gave up 4 bases and J gave up 4 bases; unmatched junction bases: 3. The CDR3 DNA reads as TGTGCCAGCAGCTCGGGGGGGGTATACGAGCAGTACTTC. Protein sequence: CASSSGGVYEQYF. Complete variable domain (other parts from reference TRBV11-2 and TRBJ2-7): EAGVAQSPRYKIIEKRQSVAFWCNPISGHATLYWYQQILGQGPKLLIQFQNNGVVDDSQLPKDRFSAERLKGVDSTLKIQPAKLEDSAVYLCASSSGGVYEQYFGPGTRLTVT.

The count of this clone is one. The chain links TRBV10-3 to TRBJ1-3, with D possibly TRBD1 on 5 matching bases. V was shortened by 6 bases and J by 1 base, with 13 bases between the two germline ends. Germline CDR1 reads ENHRY; CDR2 reads SYGVKD. The CDR3 loop spans 15 amino acids. The CDR3 DNA is TGTGCCATCAGCCGTGGGGGTGAATCTGGAAACACCATATATTTT. Its protein is CAISRGGESGNTIYF.

Worth noting for this clone: The sample holds other DNA sequences that translate to the same CDR3. This rearrangement joins TRBV7-9 to TRBJ1-2; 11 bases agree with TRBD1. The V and J ends lost 5 bases and 8 bases, in that order; junction bases with no gene match: 7. From germline, CDR1 is SEHNR and CDR2 FQNEAQ (reference sequence). The CDR3 consists of 14 residues. CDR3 residues: CASSTGQGAEGYTF. The CDR3 DNA follows: TGTGCCAGCAGCACCGGACAGGGGGCAGAAGGCTACACCTTC.

This chain links TRBV5-6 with TRBJ2-4, with TRBD2 as a possible D gene (5 bases). The CDR3 is 16 residues long. CDR1 is SGHDT and CDR2 is YYEEEE in the germline V gene. V lost 0 bases, J lost 7 bases, and 17 bases lay in between. The CDR3 nucleotides read TGTGCCAGCAGCTTGGGTGGACGGGGTCCTTTGAACATTCAGTACTTC. This translates into CASSLGGRGPLNIQYF. The full variable domain, its missing parts supplied by reference TRBV5-6 and TRBJ2-4, is DAGVTQSPTHLIKTRGQQVTLRCSPKSGHDTVSWYQQALGQGPQFIFQYYEEEERQRGNFPDRFSGHQFPNYSSELNVNALLLGDSALYLCASSLGGRGPLNIQYFGAGTRLSVL.